One and the same sample provided the 8 T cell receptor beta chains below, sequenced in a study of human T cells and chemical hapten exposure (dated by TCRdb to the early 2020s). The library was prepared using RACE. Sequencing instrument: NextSeq 500. The raw public reads went through TCRdb reprocessing: fastp at Q25, MiXCR clone calling, in-frame beta chains kept. CDR3 protein duplicates are merged, each entry listing the most common genes and DNA. The sample table shows around 120,000 distinct CDR3 sequences, and 9.5% to 13% are seen once. The top ten hold around 1.5% of the sample. Taken with the paper, the label for time point translates to: patch test 1, 2 weeks after DPC sensitization. Taken with the paper, the label for treatment or condition translates to: therapeutic diphenylcyclopropenone sensitization with weekly scalp DPC. This specimen consisted of whole blood, obtained in connection with sensitization to the hapten diphenylcyclopropenone (DPC). The receptor source for this set is a woman aged 45-59 years with alopecia areata. Some clones in this sample may be carry-over from other donors' samples.

This clonotype was seen more than once but under ten times. The chain uses TRBV28 and TRBJ2-1, with D uncertain. Germline assignment: CDR1 MDHEN and CDR2 SYDVKM. This CDR3 is built from 11 residues. V lost 5 bases and J 13 bases, leaving 12 bases between the germline ends. The CDR3 spells CASSRQERQFF. The CDR3 nucleotides are TGTGCCAGCAGTCGTCAGGAGAGACAGTTCTTC.

This clonotype has a handful of counts. V and J are TRBV12-3 or TRBV12-4 and TRBJ1-5; no definite D call. The CDR3 is 17 residues long. V lost 5 bases and J lost 4, with 21 bases in between. The CDR3, as DNA: TGTGCCAGCAGTGTTGCGATTGGGATGGGGAAAAATCAGCCCCAGCATTTT. It translates to CASSVAIGMGKNQPQHF.

The sample holds many counts of this clonotype. The rearrangement joins TRBV11-2 to TRBJ2-1, with D possibly called TRBD1 or TRBD2 (5 bases each). Germline-derived CDR1 and CDR2 are SGHAT and FQNNGV. The length of the CDR3 is 19 residues. With 5 bases removed from V and 0 bases from J, the gap between germline ends came to 23 bases. The CDR3 loop is CASSTTRGQKERSYNEQFF. DNA for the CDR3: TGTGCCAGCAGCACCACGAGGGGTCAGAAGGAACGCTCCTACAATGAGCAGTTCTTC.

This clonotype was seen a few times. This chain uses TRBV12-3 or TRBV12-4 with TRBJ1-1, with 10 bases fitting TRBD1. This CDR3 region has 14 residues. The V gene end was trimmed by 7 bases and the J gene end by 4 bases; junction bases not matched to a gene: 6. CDR3 protein: CASNRDRGGTEAFF. Here the CDR3 DNA reads TGTGCCAGCAACCGGGACAGGGGAGGCACTGAAGCTTTCTTT.

This clonotype was recorded at least ten times. The rearrangement links TRBV5-1 to TRBJ2-5, with a weak D call TRBD1 (5 bases). The germline V gene encodes CDR1 SGHRS and CDR2 YFSETQ. Trimming left V 1 base short and J 0 bases short, with 7 bases between. The CDR3 totals 14 residues. CDR3 sequence (DNA): TGCGCCAGCAGCTTGACGACAGACCAAGAGACCCAGTACTTC. It translates to CASSLTTDQETQYF.

This clonotype was seen a handful of times. The J gene is TRBJ2-1, the V gene TRBV12-3 or TRBV12-4, with 7 positions matching TRBD2. The junction had 5 bases not matched to a gene; V was cut back by 4 bases and J by 8 bases. There are 13 residues in the CDR3. CDR3 sequence: CASSSRGYDEQFF. CDR3 bases: TGTGCCAGCAGTTCGCGGGGGTACGATGAGCAGTTCTTC.

The rearrangement joins TRBV10-2 to TRBJ1-1, with D possibly TRBD1 on 6 matching bases. CDR3 length: 13 amino acids. Trimming pared 7 bases from V and 0 bases from J, leaving 9 bases between. Per germline, CDR1 WSHSY and CDR2 SAAADI. CDR3 amino acids: CASKQGMNTEAFF. The DNA for the CDR3 is TGCGCCAGCAAGCAGGGGATGAACACTGAAGCTTTCTTT.

The chain combines TRBV21-1 with TRBJ1-4. TRBV21-1 is tagged as a pseudogene. The CDR3 consists of 11 residues. The DNA for the CDR3 is TGTGCCAGCAGCAAAGGTGAAAAACTGTTTTTT. It yields the protein CASSKGEKLFF.